A selection of T cell receptor beta chains follows, all from one sample in a study of shared clonotypes between healthy human individuals. The method was immunoSEQ multiplex PCR; TCRdb's version includes in-frame clones alone and lacks a portion of them. Here the sample spans roughly 550,000 clones, nearly 97% being singletons. Sequenced material: naive CD8+ T cells sorted from blood. These receptors were obtained from a woman in her twenties or thirties in good health. CDR3s include the opening cysteine and the closing phenylalanine or tryptophan. The D gene is left open where the match is weak. Expanded clones get a size class; other rows say once, few or many, or leave the size out.

CDR3aa: CASSYIQGAMETQYF; CDR3nt: TGTGCCAGCAGTTACATCCAGGGGGCGATGGAGACCCAGTACTTC; j_gene: TRBJ2-5; d_gene: TRBD1; v_gene: TRBV6-5; abundance: NA
CDR3aa: CASSLQTSGDEQYF; CDR3nt: TGCGCCAGCAGCCTACAGACTAGCGGCGATGAGCAGTACTTC; j_gene: TRBJ2-7; d_gene: TRBD2; v_gene: TRBV4-1; abundance: NA
CDR3aa: CASSEFAGRVKHF; CDR3nt: TGTGCCAGCAGCGAATTTGCAGGGAGGGTTAAGCATTTT; j_gene: TRBJ1-5; d_gene: NA; v_gene: TRBV5-5; abundance: NA
CDR3aa: CASSLGLAGDEQYF; CDR3nt: TGTGCCAGCAGCTTGGGACTAGCGGGAGACGAGCAGTACTTC; j_gene: TRBJ2-7; d_gene: TRBD2; v_gene: TRBV5-4; abundance: once
CDR3aa: CASSWQTSYEQYF; CDR3nt: TGTGCCAGCAGCTGGCAGACCTCCTACGAGCAGTACTTC; j_gene: TRBJ2-7; d_gene: NA; v_gene: TRBV5-6; abundance: once
CDR3aa: CASSFQASGEGAYNEQFF; CDR3nt: TGTGCCAGCAGTTTTCAAGCTAGCGGAGAAGGGGCCTACAATGAGCAGTTCTTC; j_gene: TRBJ2-1; d_gene: TRBD2; v_gene: TRBV28; abundance: once
CDR3aa: CASSFPFRDGTYEQYF; CDR3nt: TGTGCCAGCAGTTTTCCCTTCCGGGACGGAACCTACGAGCAGTACTTC; j_gene: TRBJ2-7; d_gene: NA; v_gene: TRBV28; abundance: NA
CDR3aa: CASGAMNTEAFF; CDR3nt: TGTGCCAGTGGGGCCATGAACACTGAAGCTTTCTTT; j_gene: TRBJ1-1; d_gene: NA; v_gene: TRBV19; abundance: NA
CDR3aa: CASSPSIGTGGFYEQYF; CDR3nt: TGTGCCAGCAGCCCATCAATTGGGACAGGGGGCTTTTACGAGCAGTACTTC; j_gene: TRBJ2-7; d_gene: TRBD1; v_gene: TRBV27; abundance: NA
CDR3aa: CASSYSTSTEAFF; CDR3nt: TGTGCCAGCAGTTACTCAACGTCCACTGAAGCTTTCTTT; j_gene: TRBJ1-1; d_gene: NA; v_gene: TRBV6-5; abundance: NA
CDR3aa: CASSPGTTSDQPQHF; CDR3nt: TGTGCCAGCAGTCCAGGAACTACCTCGGACCAGCCCCAGCATTTT; j_gene: TRBJ1-5; d_gene: NA; v_gene: TRBV28; abundance: NA
CDR3aa: CASSLAGPIYGYTF; CDR3nt: TGTGCCAGCAGCTTAGCGGGACCGATCTATGGCTACACCTTC; j_gene: TRBJ1-2; d_gene: NA; v_gene: TRBV7-9; abundance: NA
CDR3aa: CASSPGTTSGNTIYF; CDR3nt: TGCGCCAGCAGCCCGGGGACTACCTCTGGAAACACCATATATTTT; j_gene: TRBJ1-3; d_gene: NA; v_gene: TRBV4-1; abundance: NA
CDR3aa: CASSPRGGMVPQHF; CDR3nt: TGTGCCAGCAGTCCTAGGGGGGGCATGGTGCCCCAGCATTTT; j_gene: TRBJ1-5; d_gene: NA; v_gene: TRBV27; abundance: NA
CDR3aa: CASSTPQGKAYNEQFF; CDR3nt: TGTGCCAGCAGTACCCCTCAGGGGAAAGCCTACAATGAGCAGTTCTTC; j_gene: TRBJ2-1; d_gene: NA; v_gene: TRBV28; abundance: NA
CDR3aa: CASSSQGQETQYF; CDR3nt: TGTGCCAGCAGCTCGCAGGGCCAAGAGACCCAGTACTTC; j_gene: TRBJ2-5; d_gene: NA; v_gene: TRBV11-2; abundance: NA
CDR3aa: CASSIDRGHQPQHF; CDR3nt: TGTGCCAGTAGTATAGACAGGGGGCATCAGCCCCAGCATTTT; j_gene: TRBJ1-5; d_gene: TRBD1; v_gene: TRBV19; abundance: NA
CDR3aa: CASSSTRLAREQFF; CDR3nt: TGTGCCAGCAGTTCCACCCGACTAGCCAGGGAGCAGTTCTTC; j_gene: TRBJ2-1; d_gene: TRBD2; v_gene: TRBV28; abundance: NA
CDR3aa: CATSEIGQTIPYGYTF; CDR3nt: TGTGCCACCAGCGAGATCGGTCAGACCATCCCCTATGGCTACACCTTC; j_gene: TRBJ1-2; d_gene: NA; v_gene: TRBV15; abundance: NA
CDR3aa: CASTGGTYNEQFF; CDR3nt: TGTGCCAGCACCGGGGGTACATACAATGAGCAGTTCTTC; j_gene: TRBJ2-1; d_gene: NA; v_gene: TRBV27; abundance: NA
CDR3aa: CASSLGGNGYTF; CDR3nt: TGTGCCAGCAGCTTAGGAGGGAATGGCTACACCTTC; j_gene: TRBJ1-2; d_gene: NA; v_gene: TRBV13; abundance: once
CDR3aa: CASSYFGSSYEQYF; CDR3nt: TGTGCCAGCAGTTACTTCGGGAGCTCCTACGAGCAGTACTTC; j_gene: TRBJ2-7; d_gene: NA; v_gene: TRBV6-6; abundance: NA
CDR3aa: CASSQGNWGSKSDTGELFF; CDR3nt: TGCGCCAGCAGCCAAGGGAATTGGGGAAGCAAGTCGGACACCGGGGAGCTGTTTTTT; j_gene: TRBJ2-2; d_gene: NA; v_gene: TRBV4-1; abundance: NA
CDR3aa: CASSPTSGSLTDTQYF; CDR3nt: TGCGCCAGCAGCCCCACGAGCGGGTCGCTCACAGATACGCAGTATTTT; j_gene: TRBJ2-3; d_gene: NA; v_gene: TRBV5-1; abundance: once
CDR3aa: CASSFTASNYGYTF; CDR3nt: TGTGCCAGCAGTTTTACAGCCTCTAACTATGGCTACACCTTC; j_gene: TRBJ1-2; d_gene: NA; v_gene: TRBV27; abundance: NA
CDR3aa: CASRERGSGANVLTF; CDR3nt: TGTGCCAGCAGAGAACGGGGATCTGGGGCCAACGTCCTGACTTTC; j_gene: TRBJ2-6; d_gene: NA; v_gene: TRBV6-5; abundance: NA
CDR3aa: CSVGEENEQFF; CDR3nt: TGCAGCGTTGGAGAGGAGAATGAGCAGTTCTTC; j_gene: TRBJ2-1; d_gene: NA; v_gene: TRBV29-1; abundance: NA
CDR3aa: CASRTGTGGGNEQFF; CDR3nt: TGTGCCAGTAGAACCGGGACAGGGGGGGGAAATGAGCAGTTCTTC; j_gene: TRBJ2-1; d_gene: TRBD1; v_gene: TRBV19; abundance: NA
CDR3aa: CASSFGQGLTDTQYF; CDR3nt: TGTGCCAGCAGTTTCGGACAGGGACTCACAGATACGCAGTATTTT; j_gene: TRBJ2-3; d_gene: TRBD1; v_gene: TRBV27; abundance: NA
CDR3aa: CARSSGSSYNEQFF; CDR3nt: TGTGCCAGAAGTAGCGGTAGCTCCTACAATGAGCAGTTCTTC; j_gene: TRBJ2-1; d_gene: NA; v_gene: TRBV2; abundance: NA
CDR3aa: CASSQGPPRGDTQYF; CDR3nt: TGCGCCAGCAGCCAAGGGCCCCCGAGGGGAGATACGCAGTATTTT; j_gene: TRBJ2-3; d_gene: NA; v_gene: TRBV4-1; abundance: NA
CDR3aa: CSVGTSGSEVGETQYF; CDR3nt: TGCAGCGTTGGTACTAGCGGGAGCGAGGTGGGAGAGACCCAGTACTTC; j_gene: TRBJ2-5; d_gene: TRBD2; v_gene: TRBV29-1; abundance: NA
CDR3aa: CSVEVPDRANFGTQYF; CDR3nt: TGCAGCGTTGAAGTACCGGACAGGGCTAATTTTGGGACCCAGTACTTC; j_gene: TRBJ2-5; d_gene: TRBD1; v_gene: TRBV29-1; abundance: NA
CDR3aa: CASSEGMPTDTQYF; CDR3nt: TGCGCCAGCAGTGAGGGGATGCCCACAGATACGCAGTATTTT; j_gene: TRBJ2-3; d_gene: NA; v_gene: TRBV10-1; abundance: NA
CDR3aa: CASSESGLTYEQYF; CDR3nt: TGTGCCAGCAGTGAATCTGGTCTTACCTACGAGCAGTACTTC; j_gene: TRBJ2-7; d_gene: NA; v_gene: TRBV2; abundance: NA
CDR3aa: CASSNLRGALSSYEQYF; CDR3nt: TGTGCCAGCAGTAACCTCAGGGGGGCCTTGAGCTCCTACGAGCAGTACTTC; j_gene: TRBJ2-7; d_gene: NA; v_gene: TRBV2; abundance: NA